Reported below is one TCR beta chain. The antigen is undetermined. The V gene's germline CDR1 is SNHLY and CDR2 FYNNEI. CDR3 length equals 14 residues. The V end lost 4 bases, the J end lost 2 bases, and 11 bases lay between the germline ends. The sample originates from a study of T cells in localized non-small cell lung cancer. Generated by immunoSEQ multiplex PCR, the TCRdb table keeps only in-frame clones and is missing some. The table lists fewer than 100,000 clones, roughly 87% of them singletons. Study-level points and caveats: In adjacent lung appeared a median 57 of the top 100 tumor clones.

The input for sequencing was peripheral blood, taken before any cancer treatment. V is TRBV2 and J is TRBJ1-2, with D maybe TRBD1 (6 bases). The TCR sequence derives from a man aged 35 to 70 with stage I squamous cell lung carcinoma. The CDR3 region is CASSAQGQNYGYTF. The CDR3 DNA follows: TGTGCCAGCAGTGCACAGGGACAAAACTATGGCTACACCTTC.